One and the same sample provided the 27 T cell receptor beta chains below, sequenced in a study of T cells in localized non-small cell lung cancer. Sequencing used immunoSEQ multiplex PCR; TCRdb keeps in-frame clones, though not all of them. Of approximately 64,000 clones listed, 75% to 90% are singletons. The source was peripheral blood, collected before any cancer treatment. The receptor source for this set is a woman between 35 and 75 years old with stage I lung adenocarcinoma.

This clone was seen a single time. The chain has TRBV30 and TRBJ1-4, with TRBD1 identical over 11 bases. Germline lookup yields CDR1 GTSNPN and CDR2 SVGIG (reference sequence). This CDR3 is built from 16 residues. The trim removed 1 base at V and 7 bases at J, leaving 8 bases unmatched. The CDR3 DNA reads TGTGCCTGGAGTGGCAAGAGGGGACAGGGGGGTGAAAAACTGTTTTTT. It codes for CAWSGKRGQGGEKLFF.

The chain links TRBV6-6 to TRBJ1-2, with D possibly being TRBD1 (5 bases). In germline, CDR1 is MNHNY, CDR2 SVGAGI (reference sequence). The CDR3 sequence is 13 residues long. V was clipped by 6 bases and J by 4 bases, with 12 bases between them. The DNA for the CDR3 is TGTGCCAGCAGCGACCAAGGGGTCTATGGCTACACCTTC. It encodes CASSDQGVYGYTF.

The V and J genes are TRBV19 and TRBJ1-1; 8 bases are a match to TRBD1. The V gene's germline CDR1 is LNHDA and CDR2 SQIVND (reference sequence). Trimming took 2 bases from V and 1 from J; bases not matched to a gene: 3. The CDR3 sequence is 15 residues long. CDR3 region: CASSIQGAPNTEAFF. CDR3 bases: TGTGCCAGTAGTATACAGGGGGCGCCGAACACTGAAGCTTTCTTT.

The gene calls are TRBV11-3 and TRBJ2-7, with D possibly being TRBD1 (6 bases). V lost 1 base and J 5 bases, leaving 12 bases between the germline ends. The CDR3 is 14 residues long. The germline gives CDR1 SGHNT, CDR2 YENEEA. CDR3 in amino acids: CASSLAGDINEQYF. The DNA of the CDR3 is TGTGCCAGCAGCTTAGCAGGGGATATAAACGAGCAGTACTTC.

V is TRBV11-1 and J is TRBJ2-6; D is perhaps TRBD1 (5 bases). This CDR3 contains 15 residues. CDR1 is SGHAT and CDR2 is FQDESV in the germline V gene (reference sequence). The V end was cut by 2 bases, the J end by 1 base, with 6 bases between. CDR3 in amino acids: CASSLRQSGANVLTF. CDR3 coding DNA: TGTGCCAGCAGCTTAAGACAGTCTGGGGCCAACGTCCTGACTTTC.

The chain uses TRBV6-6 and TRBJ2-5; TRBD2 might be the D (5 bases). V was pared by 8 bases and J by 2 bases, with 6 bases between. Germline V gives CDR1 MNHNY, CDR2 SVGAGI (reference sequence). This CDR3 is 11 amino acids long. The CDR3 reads CASREQETQYF. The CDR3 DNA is TGTGCCAGCCGGGAACAAGAGACCCAGTACTTC.

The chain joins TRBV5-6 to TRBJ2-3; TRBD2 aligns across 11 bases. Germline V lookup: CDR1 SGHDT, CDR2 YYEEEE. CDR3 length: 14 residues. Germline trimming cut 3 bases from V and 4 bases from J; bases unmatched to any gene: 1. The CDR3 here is CASSSTSGADTQYF. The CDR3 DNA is TGTGCCAGCAGCTCGACTAGCGGGGCAGATACGCAGTATTTT. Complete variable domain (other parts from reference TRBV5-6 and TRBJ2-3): DAGVTQSPTHLIKTRGQQVTLRCSPKSGHDTVSWYQQALGQGPQFIFQYYEEEERQRGNFPDRFSGHQFPNYSSELNVNALLLGDSALYLCASSSTSGADTQYFGPGTRLTVL.

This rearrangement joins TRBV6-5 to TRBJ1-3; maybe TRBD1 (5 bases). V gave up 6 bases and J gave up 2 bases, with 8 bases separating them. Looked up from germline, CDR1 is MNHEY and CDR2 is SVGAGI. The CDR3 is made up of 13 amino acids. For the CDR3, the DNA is TGTGCCAGCAGCCAGGGAACTGGAAACACCATATATTTT. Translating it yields CASSQGTGNTIYF.

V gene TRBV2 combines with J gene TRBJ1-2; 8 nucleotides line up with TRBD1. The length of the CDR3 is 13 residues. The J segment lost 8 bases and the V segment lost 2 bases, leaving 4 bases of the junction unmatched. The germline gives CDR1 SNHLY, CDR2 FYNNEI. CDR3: CASSERQGAGYTF. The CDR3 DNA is TGTGCCAGCAGTGAAAGGCAGGGGGCGGGCTACACCTTC.

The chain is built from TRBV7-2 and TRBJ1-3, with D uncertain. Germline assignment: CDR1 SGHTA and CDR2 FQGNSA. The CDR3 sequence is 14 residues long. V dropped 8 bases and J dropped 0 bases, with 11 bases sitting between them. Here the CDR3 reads CASAPGPSGNTIYF. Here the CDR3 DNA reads TGTGCCAGCGCCCCCGGGCCCTCTGGAAACACCATATATTTT.

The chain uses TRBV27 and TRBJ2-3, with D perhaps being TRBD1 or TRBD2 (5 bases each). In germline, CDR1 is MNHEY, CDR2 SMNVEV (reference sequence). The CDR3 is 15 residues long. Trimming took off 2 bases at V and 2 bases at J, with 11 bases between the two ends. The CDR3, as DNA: TGTGCCAGCAGTTTAAATGGGGGTTACACAGATACGCAGTATTTT. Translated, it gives CASSLNGGYTDTQYF.

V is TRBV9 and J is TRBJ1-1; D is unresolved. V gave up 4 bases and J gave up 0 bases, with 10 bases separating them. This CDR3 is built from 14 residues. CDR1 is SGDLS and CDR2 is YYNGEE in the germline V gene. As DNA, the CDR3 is TGTGCCAGCAGCCCCTACGACGTGAACACTGAAGCTTTCTTT. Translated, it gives CASSPYDVNTEAFF. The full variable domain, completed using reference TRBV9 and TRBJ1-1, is DSGVTQTPKHLITATGQRVTLRCSPRSGDLSVYWYQQSLDQGLQFLIQYYNGEERAKGNILERFSAQQFPDLHSELNLSSLELGDSALYFCASSPYDVNTEAFFGQGTRLTVV.

CDR3 DNA sequence: TGTGCCAGCAGTTGGGCTAGCGGTTCCTACGAGCAGTACTTC. Translation: CASSWASGSYEQYF. The chain links TRBV28 to TRBJ2-7, with 7 bases that match TRBD2. The CDR3 is 14 residues long. Looked up from germline, CDR1 is MDHEN and CDR2 is SYDVKM. The junction had 4 bases not matched to a gene; V was cut back by 4 bases and J by 1 base.

The CDR3 spells CASSVGLLPGGELFF. In DNA form, the CDR3 reads TGTGCCAGCAGCGTCGGACTGCTACCGGGAGGGGAGCTGTTTTTT. The rearrangement links TRBV9 to TRBJ2-2; D might be TRBD2 (5 bases). Trimming stripped 2 bases from V and 8 bases from J, with 16 bases between. The CDR3 has 15 residues. Germline lookup yields CDR1 SGDLS and CDR2 YYNGEE.

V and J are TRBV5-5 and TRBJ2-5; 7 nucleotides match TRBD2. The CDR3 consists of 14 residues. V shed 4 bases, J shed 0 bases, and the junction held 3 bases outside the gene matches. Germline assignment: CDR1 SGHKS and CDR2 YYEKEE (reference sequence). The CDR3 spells CASSAGTNQETQYF. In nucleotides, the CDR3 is TGTGCCAGCAGCGCCGGGACTAACCAAGAGACCCAGTACTTC.

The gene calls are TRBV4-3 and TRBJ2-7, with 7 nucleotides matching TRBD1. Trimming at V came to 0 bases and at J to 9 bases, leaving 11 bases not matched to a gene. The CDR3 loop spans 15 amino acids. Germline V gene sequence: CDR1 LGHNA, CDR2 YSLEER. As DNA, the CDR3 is TGCGCCAGCAGCCAAGATACCCAGGGGCGACAGGGGCAGTACTTC. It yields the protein CASSQDTQGRQGQYF.

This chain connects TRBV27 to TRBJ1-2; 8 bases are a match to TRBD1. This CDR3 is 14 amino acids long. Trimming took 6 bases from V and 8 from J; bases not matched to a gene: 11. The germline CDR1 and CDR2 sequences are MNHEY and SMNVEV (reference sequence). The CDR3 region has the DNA TGTGCCAGCAGAAGGACAGCAGGGGGCTTGGGCTACACCTTC. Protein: CASRRTAGGLGYTF.

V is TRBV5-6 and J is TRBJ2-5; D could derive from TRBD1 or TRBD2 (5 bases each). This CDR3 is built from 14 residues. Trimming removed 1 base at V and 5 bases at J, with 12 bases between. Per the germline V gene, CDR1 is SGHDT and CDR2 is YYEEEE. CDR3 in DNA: TGTGCCAGCAGCTTGACTGACGGGGCGGAGACCCAGTACTTC. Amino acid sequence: CASSLTDGAETQYF.

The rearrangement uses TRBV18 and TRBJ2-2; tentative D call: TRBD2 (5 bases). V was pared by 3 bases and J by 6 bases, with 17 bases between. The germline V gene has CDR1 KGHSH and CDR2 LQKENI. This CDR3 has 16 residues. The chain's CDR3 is CASSPERPGFAGELFF. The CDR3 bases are TGTGCCAGCTCACCGGAGCGGCCAGGCTTCGCCGGGGAGCTGTTTTTT.

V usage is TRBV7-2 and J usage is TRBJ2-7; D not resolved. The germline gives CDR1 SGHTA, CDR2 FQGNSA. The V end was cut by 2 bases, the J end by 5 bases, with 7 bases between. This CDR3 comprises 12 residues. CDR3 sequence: CASSLRNNEQYF. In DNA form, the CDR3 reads TGTGCCAGCAGCTTAAGGAATAACGAGCAGTACTTC.

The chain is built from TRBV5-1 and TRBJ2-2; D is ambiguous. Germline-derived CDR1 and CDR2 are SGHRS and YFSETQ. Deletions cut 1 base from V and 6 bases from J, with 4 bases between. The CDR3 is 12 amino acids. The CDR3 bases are TGCGCCAGCAGCTTGTTCCCCGGGGAGCTGTTTTTT. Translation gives CASSLFPGELFF.

CDR3 DNA sequence: TGTGCCAGCCTGAGCGGGAGTGCGACAGATACGCAGTATTTT. Protein product: CASLSGSATDTQYF. V and J are TRBV28 and TRBJ2-3, with 8 bases lining up with TRBD2. The CDR3 is 14 amino acids. Germline loops: CDR1 MDHEN, CDR2 SYDVKM. After removal of 8 bases from V and 3 bases from J, the junction contained 7 bases not matched to a gene.

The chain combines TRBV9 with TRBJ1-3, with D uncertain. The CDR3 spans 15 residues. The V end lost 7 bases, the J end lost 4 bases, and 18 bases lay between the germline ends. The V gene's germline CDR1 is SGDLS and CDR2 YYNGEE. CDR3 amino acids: CASSNRSEYGNTIYF. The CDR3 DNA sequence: TGTGCCAGCTCCAACCGTTCGGAGTACGGAAACACCATATATTTT.

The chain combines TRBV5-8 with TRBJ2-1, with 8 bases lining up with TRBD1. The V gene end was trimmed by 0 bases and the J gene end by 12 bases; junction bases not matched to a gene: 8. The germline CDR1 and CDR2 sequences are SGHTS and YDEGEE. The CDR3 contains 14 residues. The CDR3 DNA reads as TGTGCCAGCAGCTTGGGGGACAGGTCCGCCGGGCAGTTCTTC. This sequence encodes CASSLGDRSAGQFF.

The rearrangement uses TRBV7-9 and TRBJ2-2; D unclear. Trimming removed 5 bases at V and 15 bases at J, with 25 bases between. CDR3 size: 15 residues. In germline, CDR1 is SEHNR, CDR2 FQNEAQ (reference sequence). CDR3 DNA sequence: TGTGCCAGCAGCACAAGTCCGCAAGTTCCCCGAGGCTTGTTTTTT. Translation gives CASSTSPQVPRGLFF.

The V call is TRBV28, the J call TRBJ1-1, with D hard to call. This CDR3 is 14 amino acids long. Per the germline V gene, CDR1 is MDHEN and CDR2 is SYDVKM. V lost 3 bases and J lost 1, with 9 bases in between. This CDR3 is CASSFEGKNTEAFF. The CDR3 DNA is TGTGCCAGCAGTTTTGAAGGGAAGAACACTGAAGCTTTCTTT.

CDR3 amino acids: CASSQVGTDTQYF. The CDR3 region has the DNA TGTGCCAGCAGCCAAGTGGGAACAGATACGCAGTATTTT. This chain links TRBV7-2 with TRBJ2-3; D is unclear. Germline CDR1 SGHTA, CDR2 FQGNSA. Trimming took 5 bases from V and 3 from J, leaving 9 bases between them. This CDR3 is 13 amino acids long.